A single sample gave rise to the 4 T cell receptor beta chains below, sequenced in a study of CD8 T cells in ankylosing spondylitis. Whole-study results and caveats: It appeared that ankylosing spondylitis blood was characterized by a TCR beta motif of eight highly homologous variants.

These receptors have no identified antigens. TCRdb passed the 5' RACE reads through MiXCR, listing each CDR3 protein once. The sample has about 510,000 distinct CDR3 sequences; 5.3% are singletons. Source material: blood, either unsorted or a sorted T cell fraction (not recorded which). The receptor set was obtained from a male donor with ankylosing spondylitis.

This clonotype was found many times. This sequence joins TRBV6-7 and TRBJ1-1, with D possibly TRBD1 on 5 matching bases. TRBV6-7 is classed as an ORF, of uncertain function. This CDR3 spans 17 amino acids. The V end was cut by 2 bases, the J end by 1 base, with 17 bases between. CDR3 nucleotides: TGTGCCAGCAGTTACCTACAGAGGGGAGGTTGGAACACTGAAGCTTTCTTT. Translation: CASSYLQRGGWNTEAFF.

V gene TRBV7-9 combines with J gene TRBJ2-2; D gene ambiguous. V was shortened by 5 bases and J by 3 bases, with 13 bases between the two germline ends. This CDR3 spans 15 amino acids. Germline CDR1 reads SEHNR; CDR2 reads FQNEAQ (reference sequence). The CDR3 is CASSDTYSYTGELFF. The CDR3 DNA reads TGTGCCAGCAGCGATACTTATAGTTACACCGGGGAGCTGTTTTTT.

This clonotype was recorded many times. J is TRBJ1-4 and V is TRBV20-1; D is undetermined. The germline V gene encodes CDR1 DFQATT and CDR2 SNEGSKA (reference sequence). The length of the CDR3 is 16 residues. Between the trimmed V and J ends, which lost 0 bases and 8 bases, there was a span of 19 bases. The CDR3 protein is CSARDLARDSGEKLFF. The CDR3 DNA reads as TGCAGTGCTAGAGATCTTGCGAGGGATTCGGGGGAAAAACTGTTTTTT.

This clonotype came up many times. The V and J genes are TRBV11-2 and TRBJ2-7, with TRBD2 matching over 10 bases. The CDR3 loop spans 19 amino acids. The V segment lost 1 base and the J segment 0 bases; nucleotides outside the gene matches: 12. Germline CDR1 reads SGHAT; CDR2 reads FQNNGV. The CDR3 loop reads CASSLVPPLAGLSSYEQYF. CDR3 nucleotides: TGTGCCAGCAGCTTAGTCCCCCCACTAGCGGGGTTGAGCTCCTACGAGCAGTACTTC. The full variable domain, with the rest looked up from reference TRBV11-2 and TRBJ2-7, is EAGVAQSPRYKIIEKRQSVAFWCNPISGHATLYWYQQILGQGPKLLIQFQNNGVVDDSQLPKDRFSAERLKGVDSTLKIQPAKLEDSAVYLCASSLVPPLAGLSSYEQYFGPGTRLTVT.